The present entry profiles one TCR beta chain with its context. Its antigen is as yet unknown. It was considered stable Graves' hyperthyroidism when ophthalmopathy did not progress within 18 months. The hyperthyroidism patients had all been newly diagnosed, and their disease duration was under 2 months. Their ages ranged from 18 to 65 years. The data derive from a study of T cells in Graves' hyperthyroidism and ophthalmopathy. Overall study results and limits: Most clonotypes expanded in thyroid above 0.001 were likewise present in blood.

Template material for amplifying TCR beta CDR3 regions consisted of RNA transcripts. HTBI primers drove first-round RT-PCR of the TCR CDR3. From the multiplex PCR reads, TCRdb called clonotypes with MiXCR, one entry per CDR3 protein. The data hold 250,000 to 300,000 distinct CDR3 sequences, with roughly 15% observed a single time. CDR3 size: 18 residues. Germline V lookup: CDR1 MNHEY, CDR2 SMNVEV (reference sequence). V lost 10 bases and J lost 2, with 30 bases in between. The receptor's source is a woman in her thirties or forties with Graves' hyperthyroidism. The J gene is TRBJ2-7, the V gene TRBV27; D may correspond to TRBD1 or TRBD2 (5 bases each). Sequencing used blood. The CDR3, as DNA: TGTGCCACCAAATTAAAACGGTCAGGGCCCGGAGGAACCTACGAGCAGTACTTC. Its protein product is CATKLKRSGPGGTYEQYF.